A selection of T cell receptor beta chains follows, all from one sample in a study of cytomegalovirus exposure and HLA in healthy donors. Data came from immunoSEQ multiplex PCR; TCRdb stores just in-frame clones and leaves some out. The table shows about 140,000 clones, with 60% to 80% occurring only once. The source material was PBMCs. Receptor source: a middle-aged man in good health and CMV-seronegative. CDR3s include the opening cysteine and the closing phenylalanine or tryptophan. Fields, in order: D gene, clone size, V gene, J gene, CDR3 DNA, CDR3 protein. D genes are given only for firm matches. Only part of the rows carry a size: once, few, many, or a class if the clone is expanded.

TRBD1	NA	TRBV5-1	TRBJ2-2	TGCGCCAGCATCCCGGGACAGGGCACCGGGGAGCTGTTTTTT	CASIPGQGTGELFF
NA	NA	TRBV6-1	TRBJ2-7	TGTGCCAGCAGTGAAACCCTCCTCCTTTCGGCGGGTGAGCAGTACTTC	CASSETLLLSAGEQYF
NA	NA	TRBV6-5	TRBJ2-7	TGTGCCAGCAGTTCCCTCCCAGGTGTCTCCTACGAGCAGTACTTC	CASSSLPGVSYEQYF
TRBD2	NA	TRBV7-2	TRBJ2-7	TGTGCCAGCAGCCTCACCGGCGGGGGGGTAGTCGAGCAGTACTTC	CASSLTGGGVVEQYF
NA	NA	TRBV29-1	TRBJ2-7	TGCAGCGTAGCTGACTCCTACGAGCAGTACTTC	CSVADSYEQYF
TRBD1	NA	TRBV27	TRBJ1-4	TGTGCCAGCAAATCAGACAGGGCAACTAATGAAAAACTGTTTTTT	CASKSDRATNEKLFF
NA	NA	TRBV11-2	TRBJ1-1	TGTGCCAGCAGCTCCCCCGCCCCGGACACTGAAGCTTTCTTT	CASSSPAPDTEAFF
NA	NA	TRBV9	TRBJ2-1	TGTGCCAGCAGCGTAGTAGGGGACTCCTACAATGAGCAGTTCTTC	CASSVVGDSYNEQFF
NA	NA	TRBV28	TRBJ1-3	TGTGCCAGCCGCCGCCTTACCCCGGAGTATGCATCTGGAAACACCATATATTTT	CASRRLTPEYASGNTIYF
NA	NA	TRBV6-1	TRBJ2-3	TGTGCCAGCAGTGAAATGCTAGATGGTACGCAGTATTTT	CASSEMLDGTQYF
TRBD2	few	TRBV5-1	TRBJ2-6	TGCGCCAGCAGCTTGAACGGGGGGTCTGGGGCCAACGTCCTGACTTTC	CASSLNGGSGANVLTF
NA	NA	TRBV18	TRBJ2-3	TGTGCCAGCTCACCACTACAGGGTCGCACAGATACGCAGTATTTT	CASSPLQGRTDTQYF
TRBD1	NA	TRBV4-2	TRBJ1-3	TGTGCCAGCAGCTTGGAGACAGGGGCAGGAAACACCATATATTTT	CASSLETGAGNTIYF
TRBD1	once	TRBV5-1	TRBJ2-5	TGCGCCCCCTACACGGGGACAGGGGTTGAGACCCAGTACTTC	CAPYTGTGVETQYF
TRBD1	NA	TRBV6-1	TRBJ1-2	TGTGCCACCCGGGACAGAAATAACTATGGCTACACCTTC	CATRDRNNYGYTF
NA	few	TRBV27	TRBJ2-7	TGTGCCAGCAGCGGGGGGCTGGGGTCACCGTCCTACGAGCAGTACTTC	CASSGGLGSPSYEQYF
NA	NA	TRBV6-5	TRBJ2-1	TGTGCCAGCAGGGACTTTCAGGCCTACAATGAGCAGTTCTTC	CASRDFQAYNEQFF
TRBD1	NA	TRBV2	TRBJ1-4	TGTGCCAGCAGGAGGGACAGGGCTAATGAAAAACTGTTTTTT	CASRRDRANEKLFF
TRBD2	NA	TRBV5-1	TRBJ2-5	TGCGCCAGCAGCTTGATGGGACTAGCGGGGGGGTCGCCTCAAGAGACCCAGTACTTC	CASSLMGLAGGSPQETQYF
NA	NA	TRBV18	TRBJ1-6	TGTGCCAGCTGGGGAGCGGATTCACCCCTCCACTTT	CASWGADSPLHF
TRBD1	NA	TRBV4-1	TRBJ1-1	TGCGCCAGCAGCCCCGGGACAGGGATGAACACTGAAGCTTTCTTT	CASSPGTGMNTEAFF
TRBD1	few	TRBV7-8	TRBJ2-7	TGTGCCAGCAGCTCTTCGACAGGGGTCTCCTACGAGCAGTACTTC	CASSSSTGVSYEQYF
NA	NA	TRBV5-1	TRBJ2-2	TGCGCCACCCCTAAGGCGGGGAACACCGGGGAGCTGTTTTTT	CATPKAGNTGELFF
TRBD1	few	TRBV2	TRBJ2-2	TGTGCCAGCAGGGTGAAGGGGGCGGCCGGGGAGCTGTTTTTT	CASRVKGAAGELFF
TRBD1	NA	TRBV25-1	TRBJ2-7	TGTGCCAGCAGTTATCACCGTGGGACAGGGGTCGGCGAGCAGTACTTC	CASSYHRGTGVGEQYF
TRBD1	NA	TRBV19	TRBJ1-1	TGTGCCAGTAAGACCCCCGGGACAGGACGGAACACTGAAGCTTTCTTT	CASKTPGTGRNTEAFF
NA	few	TRBV4-3	TRBJ2-7	TGCGCCAGCAGCCAAGATTCGGGGAGCTACGAGCAGTACTTC	CASSQDSGSYEQYF
TRBD1	NA	TRBV30	TRBJ1-5	TGTGCCTGGAGCGACGACAGGGGATATTGGGGCAATCAGCCCCAGCATTTT	CAWSDDRGYWGNQPQHF
TRBD2	NA	TRBV7-9	TRBJ2-6	TGTGCCAGCAGCTTTCGGGGGGGCGCTGGGGCCAACGTCCTGACTTTC	CASSFRGGAGANVLTF
TRBD1	few	TRBV6-5	TRBJ1-2	TGTGCCAGCAGTTCCCGACAGGGAACCTACACCTTC	CASSSRQGTYTF
NA	NA	TRBV10-3	TRBJ2-7	TGTGCCATCGCCGGGACAATGAGCTCCTACGAGCAGTACTTC	CAIAGTMSSYEQYF